A single TCR beta chain is shown here with its context. These data originate in a study of blood T cell repertoires in COVID-19. Across the study: Specimens from acute and convalescent COVID-19 originated in the United States, Italy and Spain.

Here immunoSEQ multiplex PCR was the method, and the copy in TCRdb shows in-frame clones only, minus some. The sample lists about 260,000 clones; around 80% were seen once. This CDR3 is built from 16 residues. Germline CDR1 reads SGHTA; CDR2 reads FQGNSA. V lost 2 bases to trimming and J lost 6 bases; unmatched junction nucleotides: 8. This clonotype was obtained from a man in his sixties with acute or convalescent COVID-19. The rearrangement uses TRBV7-2 and TRBJ2-7, with 12 nucleotides matching TRBD2. Sequenced input: peripheral blood. In nucleotides, the CDR3 is TGTGCCAGCAGCTTAAGGGCTAGCGGGAGGGCCGGCGAGCAGTACTTC. This encodes CASSLRASGRAGEQYF.